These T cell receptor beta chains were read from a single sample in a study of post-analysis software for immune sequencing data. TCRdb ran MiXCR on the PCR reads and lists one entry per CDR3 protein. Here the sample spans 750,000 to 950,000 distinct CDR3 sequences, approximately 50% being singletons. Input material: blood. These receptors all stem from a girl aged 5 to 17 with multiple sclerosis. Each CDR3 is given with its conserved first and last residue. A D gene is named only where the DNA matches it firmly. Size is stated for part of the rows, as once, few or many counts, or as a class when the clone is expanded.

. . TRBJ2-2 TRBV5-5 CASSFATGELFF TGTGCCAGCAGCTTTGCCACCGGGGAGCTGTTTTTT
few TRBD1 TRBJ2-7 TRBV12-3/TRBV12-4 CASSLGRGYHEQYF TGTGCCAGCAGTTTAGGCAGGGGGTATCACGAGCAGTACTTC
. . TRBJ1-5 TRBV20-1 CSARAQGGQPQHF TGCAGTGCTAGAGCTCAGGGAGGTCAGCCCCAGCATTTT
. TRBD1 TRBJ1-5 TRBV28 CASSASTGRNQPQHF TGTGCCAGCAGTGCCTCGACAGGGAGAAATCAGCCCCAGCATTTT
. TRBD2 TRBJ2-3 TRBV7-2 CASKGLAGRPDTQYF TGTGCCAGCAAAGGTTTAGCGGGGAGGCCAGATACGCAGTATTTT
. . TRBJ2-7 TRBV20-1 CSALGTDTYEQYF TGCAGTGCTCTTGGGACGGATACCTACGAGCAGTACTTC
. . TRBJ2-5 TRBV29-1 CSVATGVNPSWEETQYF TGCAGCGTTGCCACGGGAGTCAACCCCTCCTGGGAAGAGACCCAGTACTTC
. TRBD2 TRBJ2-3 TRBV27 CASRLAGKDTQYF TGTGCCAGCAGACTAGCGGGAAAGGATACGCAGTATTTT
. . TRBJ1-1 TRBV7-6 CASSLGAFMNTEAFF TGTGCCAGCAGCTTAGGGGCGTTTATGAACACTGAAGCTTTCTTT
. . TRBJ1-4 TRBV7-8 CASSIIYQQGLPGLSEKLFF TGTGCCAGCAGTATTATCTACCAACAGGGTTTACCGGGTTTGAGTGAAAAACTGTTTTTT
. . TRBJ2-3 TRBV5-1 CASSLTPQPDTQYF TGCGCCAGCAGCTTGACCCCTCAGCCAGATACGCAGTATTTT
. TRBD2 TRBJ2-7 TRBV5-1 CASSLGGAGGDYEQYF TGCGCCAGCAGCTTGGGAGGAGCGGGAGGGGACTACGAGCAGTACTTC
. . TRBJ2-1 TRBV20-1 CSVTTVDSYNEQFF TGCAGTGTTACGACAGTCGACTCCTACAATGAGCAGTTCTTC
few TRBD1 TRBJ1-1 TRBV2 CASRRTGGSEAFF TGTGCCAGCAGACGGACAGGGGGTAGTGAAGCTTTCTTT
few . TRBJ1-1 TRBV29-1 CSVEAQGNTEAFF TGCAGCGTTGAAGCACAGGGGAACACTGAAGCTTTCTTT
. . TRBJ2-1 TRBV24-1 CATGIGQFF TGTGCCACCGGGATTGGGCAGTTCTTC
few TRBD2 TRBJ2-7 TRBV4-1 CASSQDAGGFRMQYF TGCGCCAGCAGCCAAGATGCCGGGGGGTTTCGCATGCAGTACTTC
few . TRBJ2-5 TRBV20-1 CSAPAAAEETQYF TGCAGTGCCCCGGCAGCGGCAGAAGAGACCCAGTACTTC
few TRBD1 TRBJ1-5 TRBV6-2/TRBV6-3 CASRRQGTQPQHF TGTGCCAGCAGACGACAGGGTACTCAGCCCCAGCATTTT
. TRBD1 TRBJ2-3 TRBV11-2 CASRTTIKQGSGTDTQYF TGTGCCAGCAGAACCACCATAAAACAGGGGAGTGGCACAGATACGCAGTATTTT
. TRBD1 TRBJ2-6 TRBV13 CASRWTGSPSGANVLTF TGTGCCAGTAGATGGACAGGCTCCCCCTCTGGGGCCAACGTCCTGACTTTC
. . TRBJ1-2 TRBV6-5 CASSFPGDYDGYTF TGTGCCAGCAGTTTCCCCGGGGATTATGATGGCTACACCTTC
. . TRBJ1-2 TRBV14 CASSQSGGVRANYGYTF TGTGCCAGCAGCCAATCTGGGGGGGTCCGGGCCAACTATGGCTACACCTTC
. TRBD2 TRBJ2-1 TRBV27 CASSFSGGGNEQFF TGTGCCAGCAGTTTCAGCGGGGGTGGGAATGAGCAGTTCTTC